This T cell receptor (beta chain) stems from a study of prognosis after radiotherapy for stage I lung cancer. Multiplex PCR, run in two rounds, amplified TCR beta CDR3 from genomic DNA. The authors ran first-round PCR with primers specific to each TRBV and TRBJ gene. With universal primers, the second PCR round was performed. TCRdb re-called the multiplex PCR reads through MiXCR, storing one row per CDR3 protein. The sample lists about 21,000 distinct CDR3 sequences, more than 40% occurring once. Germline assignment: CDR1 SGHDT and CDR2 YYEEEE. There are 14 residues in the CDR3. V was cut by 6 bases and J by 1 base, with 13 bases left in between. A word on this clonotype: What it binds is unknown.

Findings and limits, study-wide: Patients without metastases reportedly showed TRBV and TRBJ gene usage unlike that of patients with metastases.

Sequencing used PBMCs, obtained before or after stereotactic body radiation therapy (not recorded which). This sequence originates from a donor over 45 with non-small cell lung cancer. The J gene is TRBJ1-1, the V gene TRBV5-6; D call uncertain. The CDR3 spells CASTSRGKNTEAFF. Here the CDR3 DNA reads TGTGCCAGCACCTCCCGCGGGAAGAACACTGAAGCTTTCTTT.